This record looks at one TCR beta chain sequence and its context. Its antigen is undetermined. The data belong to a study of T-cell reconstitution after alpha-beta-depleted transplantation in children. Findings and caveats of the study: High day-60 TCRbeta diversity in some patients came from surviving recipient T cells and thymic progenitors. The authors attributed T-cell counts and diversity one year after transplant mostly to newly produced T cells. Reports say that about two months after transplant, the alpha-beta T cells came out of several hundred graft clones that had expanded.

Preparation of the TCRbeta library involved a method that used unique molecular identifiers. Each CDR3 protein is one row after TCRdb ran MiXCR on the PCR reads. The sample has 300,000 to 400,000 distinct CDR3 sequences; 23% are singletons. Trimming stripped 2 bases from V and 4 bases from J, with 14 bases between. From germline, CDR1 is MNHEY and CDR2 SMNVEV (reference sequence). The CDR3 consists of 15 residues. The sequencing used PBMCs, mostly from graft donor cells, collected 180 days after TCRalphabeta/CD19-depleted stem cell transplant. This sequence originates from a male patient younger than 18 who had a stem cell transplant for acute lymphoblastic leukemia, so the T cells may come from the graft donor. The chain is built from TRBV27 and TRBJ1-1; no reliable D call. CDR3 in amino acids: CASSLMNSGGTEAFF. The CDR3 region has the DNA TGTGCCAGCAGTTTAATGAACTCCGGTGGCACTGAAGCTTTCTTT.